This entry is about one T cell receptor beta chain. The source of the sample is a study of PD-L1 blockade in urothelial cancer. Time point: pretreatment peripheral blood. Trimming removed 4 bases from V and 7 bases from J; junction bases left unmatched: 7. Germline lookup yields CDR1 SGHAT and CDR2 FQNNGV. The CDR3 sequence is 15 residues long. TCRdb's copy holds only in-frame clones and misses some; the assay was immunoSEQ multiplex PCR. This sample yields 130,000 or so clones, of which about four fifths are seen a single time; roughly 3.5% belongs to the top ten. The sequence came from a man between 50 and 59 years old with urothelial cancer. The chain recombines TRBV11-2 with TRBJ1-5; TRBD1 matches 10 bases. Source: PBMCs, taken around atezolizumab (anti-PD-L1) treatment. CDR3 bases: TGTGCCAGCAGCTCCCGGACAGGGGGAGGGCAGCCCCAGCATTTT. It specifies CASSSRTGGGQPQHF.